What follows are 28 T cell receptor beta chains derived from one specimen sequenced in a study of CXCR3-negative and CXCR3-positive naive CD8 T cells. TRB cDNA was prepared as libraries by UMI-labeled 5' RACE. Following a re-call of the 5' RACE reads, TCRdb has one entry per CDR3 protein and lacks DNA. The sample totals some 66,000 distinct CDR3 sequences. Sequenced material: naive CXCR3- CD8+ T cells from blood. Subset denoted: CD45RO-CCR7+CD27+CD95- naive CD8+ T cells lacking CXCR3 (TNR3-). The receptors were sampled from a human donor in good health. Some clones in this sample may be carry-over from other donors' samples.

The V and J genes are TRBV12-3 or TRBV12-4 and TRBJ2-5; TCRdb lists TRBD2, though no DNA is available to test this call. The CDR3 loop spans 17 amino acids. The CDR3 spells CASSYAGGTELQETQYF.

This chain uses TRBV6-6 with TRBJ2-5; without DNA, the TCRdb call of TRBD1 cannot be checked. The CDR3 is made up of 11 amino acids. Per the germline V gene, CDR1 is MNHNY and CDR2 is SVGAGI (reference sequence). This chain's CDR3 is CASRDGGTQYF.

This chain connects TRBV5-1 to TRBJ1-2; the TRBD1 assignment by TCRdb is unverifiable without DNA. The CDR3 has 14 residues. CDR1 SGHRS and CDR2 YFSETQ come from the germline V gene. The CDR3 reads CASSLGTPIYGYTF.

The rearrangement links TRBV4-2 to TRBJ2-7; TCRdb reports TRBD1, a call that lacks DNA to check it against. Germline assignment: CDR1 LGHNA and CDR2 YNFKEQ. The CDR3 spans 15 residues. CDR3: CASSQRQSEVEEQYF.

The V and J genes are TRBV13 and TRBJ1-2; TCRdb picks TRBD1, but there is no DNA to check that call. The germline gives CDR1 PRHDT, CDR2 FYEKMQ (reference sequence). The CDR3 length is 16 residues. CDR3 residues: CASSFTGTPVDYGYTF.

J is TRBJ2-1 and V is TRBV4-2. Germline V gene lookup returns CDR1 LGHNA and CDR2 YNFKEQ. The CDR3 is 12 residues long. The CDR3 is CASSQENAEQFF.

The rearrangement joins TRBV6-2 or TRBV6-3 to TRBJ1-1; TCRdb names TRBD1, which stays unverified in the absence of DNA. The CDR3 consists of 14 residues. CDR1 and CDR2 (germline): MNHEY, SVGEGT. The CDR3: CASGLYSGYTEAFF.

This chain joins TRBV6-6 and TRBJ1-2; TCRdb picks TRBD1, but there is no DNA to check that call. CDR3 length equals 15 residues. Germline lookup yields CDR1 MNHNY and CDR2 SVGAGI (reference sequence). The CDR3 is CASSSGTGGADGYTF.

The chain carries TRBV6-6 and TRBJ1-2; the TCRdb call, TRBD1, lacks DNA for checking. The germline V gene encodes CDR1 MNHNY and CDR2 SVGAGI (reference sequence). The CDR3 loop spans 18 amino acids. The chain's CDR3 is CASSYGTGGGRANYGYTF.

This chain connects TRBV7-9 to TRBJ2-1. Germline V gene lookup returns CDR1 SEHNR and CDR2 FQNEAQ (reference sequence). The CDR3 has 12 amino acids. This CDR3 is CASSDHSYEQFF.

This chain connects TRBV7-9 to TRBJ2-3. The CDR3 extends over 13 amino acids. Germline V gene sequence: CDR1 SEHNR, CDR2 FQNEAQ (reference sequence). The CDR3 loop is CASSSIYGDTQYF.

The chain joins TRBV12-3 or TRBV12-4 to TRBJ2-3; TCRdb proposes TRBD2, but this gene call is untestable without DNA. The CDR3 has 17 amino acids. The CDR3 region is CASSWTSETPRTDTQYF.

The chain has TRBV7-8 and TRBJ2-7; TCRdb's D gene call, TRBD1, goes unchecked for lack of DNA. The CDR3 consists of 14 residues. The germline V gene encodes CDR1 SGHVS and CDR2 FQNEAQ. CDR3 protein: CASSSTDVSYEQYF. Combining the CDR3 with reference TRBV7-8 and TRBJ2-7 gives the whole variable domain GAGVSQSPRYKVAKRGQDVALRCDPISGHVSLFWYQQALGQGPEFLTYFQNEAQLDKSGLPSDRFFAERPEGSVSTLKIQRTQQEDSAVYLCASSSTDVSYEQYFGPGTRLTVT.

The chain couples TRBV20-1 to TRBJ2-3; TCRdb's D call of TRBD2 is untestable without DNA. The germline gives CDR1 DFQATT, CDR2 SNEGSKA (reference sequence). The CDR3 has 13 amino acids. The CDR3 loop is CSAGGALADTQYF.

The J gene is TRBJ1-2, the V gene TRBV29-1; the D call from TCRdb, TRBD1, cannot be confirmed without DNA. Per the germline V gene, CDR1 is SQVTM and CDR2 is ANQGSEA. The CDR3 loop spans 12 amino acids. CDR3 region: CSVFSDRGKLTF.

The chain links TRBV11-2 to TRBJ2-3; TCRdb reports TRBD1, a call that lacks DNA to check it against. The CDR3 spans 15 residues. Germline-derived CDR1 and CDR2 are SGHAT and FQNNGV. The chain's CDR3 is CASSPGPTDTDTQYF.

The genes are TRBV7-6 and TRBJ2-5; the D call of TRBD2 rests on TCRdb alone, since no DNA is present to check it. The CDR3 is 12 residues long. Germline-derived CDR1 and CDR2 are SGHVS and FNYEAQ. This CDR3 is CASRPYTEVQYF.

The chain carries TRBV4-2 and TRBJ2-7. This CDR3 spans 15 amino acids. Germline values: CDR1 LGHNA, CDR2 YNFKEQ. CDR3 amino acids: CASSQGEGSSYEQYF.

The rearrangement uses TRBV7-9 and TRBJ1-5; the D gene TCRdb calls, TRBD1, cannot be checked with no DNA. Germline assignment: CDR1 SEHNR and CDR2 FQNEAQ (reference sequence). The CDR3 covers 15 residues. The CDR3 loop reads CASSPFRDSNQPQHF.

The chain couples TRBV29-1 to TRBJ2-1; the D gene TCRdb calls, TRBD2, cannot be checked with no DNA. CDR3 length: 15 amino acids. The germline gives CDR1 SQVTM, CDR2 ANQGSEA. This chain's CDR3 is CSVEGEGLALNEQFF.

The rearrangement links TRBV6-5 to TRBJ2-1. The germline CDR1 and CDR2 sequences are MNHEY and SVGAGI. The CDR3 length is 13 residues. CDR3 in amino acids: CASSYDSYNEQFF.

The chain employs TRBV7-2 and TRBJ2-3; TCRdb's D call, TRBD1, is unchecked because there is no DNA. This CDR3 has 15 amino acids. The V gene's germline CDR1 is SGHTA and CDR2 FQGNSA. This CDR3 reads CASSPTGGLTDTQYF.

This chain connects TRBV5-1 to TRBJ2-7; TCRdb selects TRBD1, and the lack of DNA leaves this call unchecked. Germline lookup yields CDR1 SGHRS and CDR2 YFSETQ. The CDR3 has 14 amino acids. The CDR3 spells CASTSEGQVYEQYF. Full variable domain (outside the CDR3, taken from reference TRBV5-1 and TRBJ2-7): KAGVTQTPRYLIKTRGQQVTLSCSPISGHRSVSWYQQTPGQGLQFLFEYFSETQRNKGNFPGRFSGRQFSNSRSEMNVSTLELGDSALYLCASTSEGQVYEQYFGPGTRLTVT.

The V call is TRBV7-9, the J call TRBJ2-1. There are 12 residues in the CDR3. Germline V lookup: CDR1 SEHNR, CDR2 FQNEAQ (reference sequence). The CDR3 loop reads CASSENPIEQFF.

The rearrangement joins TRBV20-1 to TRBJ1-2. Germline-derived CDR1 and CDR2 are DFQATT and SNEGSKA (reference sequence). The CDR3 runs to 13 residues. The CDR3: CSAREYTYGGYTF.

The CDR3 region is CASSLLGTAEAFF. The chain is built from TRBV5-1 and TRBJ1-1; the TCRdb call, TRBD1, lacks DNA for checking. The germline CDR1 and CDR2 sequences are SGHRS and YFSETQ. This CDR3 comprises 13 residues.

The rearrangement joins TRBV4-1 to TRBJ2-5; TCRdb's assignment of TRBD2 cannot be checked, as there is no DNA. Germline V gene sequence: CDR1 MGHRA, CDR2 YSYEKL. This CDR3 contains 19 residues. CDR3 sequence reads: CASSQLSGRASLSMETQYF.

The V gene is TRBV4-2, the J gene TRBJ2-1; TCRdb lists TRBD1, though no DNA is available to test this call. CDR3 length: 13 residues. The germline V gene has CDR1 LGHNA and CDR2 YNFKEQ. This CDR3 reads CASSPGPENEQFF.